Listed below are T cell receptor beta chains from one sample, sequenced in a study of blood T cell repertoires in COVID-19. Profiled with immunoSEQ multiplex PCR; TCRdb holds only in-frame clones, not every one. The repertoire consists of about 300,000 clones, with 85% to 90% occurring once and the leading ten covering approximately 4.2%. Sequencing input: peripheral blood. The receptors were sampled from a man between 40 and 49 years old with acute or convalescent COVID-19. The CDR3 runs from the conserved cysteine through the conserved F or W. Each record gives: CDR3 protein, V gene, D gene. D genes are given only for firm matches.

CASSRGPHSSGNTIYF TRBV7-2 .
CAISDPKASGGGTPNEQFF TRBV10-3 .
CASSPGQGATGELFF TRBV2 TRBD1
CASSLLPNSPLHF TRBV7-8 .
CASSIRRRGYQETQYF TRBV19 TRBD2
CASSPRGDEAFF TRBV18 .
CSVGFRGGGDTEAFF TRBV29-1 .
CSVRTTSRVTEAFF TRBV29-1 .
CASSQDRPSTDTQYF TRBV14 .
CTSKTGDQPQHF TRBV6-6 TRBD1
CASSQVGRELAKNIQYF TRBV4-1 .
CASSHPGVDYGYTF TRBV4-1 .
CASSRQSYGYTF TRBV11-2 .
CASSPYRGGDYNEQFF TRBV13 TRBD2
CASSRPKNRGHWFYQPQHF TRBV14 TRBD1
CASSYKSGISTDTQYF TRBV6-5 .
CASSYQESGANVLTF TRBV6-5 .
CASSLVPNYGYTF TRBV11-2 .
CAWSQPGVTPLHF TRBV30 .
CASGRGGTGELFF TRBV12-5 .
CASTQGGSYTNEQFF TRBV5-4 TRBD2
CASSWTGIYNEQFF TRBV2 TRBD1
CASSFGQGAGEQYF TRBV5-6 TRBD1
CASSVASGQGQLYSYNEQFF TRBV9 TRBD1
CASIPVAGTGYGYTF TRBV6-5 TRBD1
CASSYSRVRTEAFF TRBV6-2/TRBV6-3 .
CASSIRTGTSLHF TRBV12-3/TRBV12-4 TRBD1
CASQKPGNSPLHF TRBV10-2 .
CASSAGTSGRWNEQFF TRBV5-1 TRBD2
CASSLEARNNEQFF TRBV7-8 .
CATSPQGGVEQYF TRBV15 .
CASSQGAPSYNEQFF TRBV6-6 TRBD1
CASSEGTDFYGYTF TRBV10-1 TRBD1
CASSPRWGVWSPTYEQYF TRBV6-6 .
CASSEVPGGNTGELFF TRBV2 TRBD2
CASSQDPGPDTQYF TRBV3-1/TRBV3-2 .
CASRATTHNEQFF TRBV6-5 .
CASSRRLAGDDTGELFF TRBV11-2 TRBD2
CASSFSVDNSPLHF TRBV7-2 .
CASSLDGNSPLHF TRBV5-1 .
CATSDSFGTASYNEQFF TRBV24-1 TRBD1
CASSLLGTPQNTGELFF TRBV27 .
CATSERDEAFF TRBV24-1 .
CASSDWGQASYNEQFF TRBV10-2 TRBD1
CASSYYWGHSPLHF TRBV6-5 .
CTSSHERQPQHF TRBV1 .
CASSLTSLSGGVGEQFF TRBV5-1 TRBD2
CASRRSGQSSYEQYF TRBV7-9 TRBD1
CASGGISGTAGYTF TRBV5-4 .
CASSWSGGANEQFF TRBV27 TRBD2
CAILRGHQPQHF TRBV10-3 TRBD1
CASSADRNYGYTF TRBV19 .
CASSLSRTDEQFF TRBV7-2 .
CASSPGGQGYEQYF TRBV7-2 TRBD1